This T cell receptor (beta chain) was documented in a study of CD8+CD57+ T cells in acquired aplastic anemia. The template for TCR beta VDJ and CDR3 sequence profiling was genomic DNA. MiXCR, run by TCRdb on the reads, gives a single entry per CDR3 protein. The sample gives around 190,000 distinct CDR3 sequences, around 50% of which show up once; 13% is in the top ten. An expansion of CD8+CD57+ cells by flow cytometry had been shown in patients chosen for sequencing. The V gene end was trimmed by 5 bases and the J gene end by 2 bases; junction bases not matched to a gene: 5. Germline V lookup: CDR1 DFQATT, CDR2 SNEGSKA (reference sequence). This CDR3 comprises 14 residues.

Sequences were obtained from sorted CD4+, CD8+, or CD8+CD57+ T cells (not recorded which) from PBMCs. This chain uses TRBV20-1 with TRBJ2-1; 8 nucleotides match TRBD1. The source of this sequence is a human donor with aplastic anemia. CDR3 residues: CSAGRTGTYNEQFF. The CDR3 DNA sequence: TGCAGTGCTGGAAGGACAGGGACCTACAATGAGCAGTTCTTC.